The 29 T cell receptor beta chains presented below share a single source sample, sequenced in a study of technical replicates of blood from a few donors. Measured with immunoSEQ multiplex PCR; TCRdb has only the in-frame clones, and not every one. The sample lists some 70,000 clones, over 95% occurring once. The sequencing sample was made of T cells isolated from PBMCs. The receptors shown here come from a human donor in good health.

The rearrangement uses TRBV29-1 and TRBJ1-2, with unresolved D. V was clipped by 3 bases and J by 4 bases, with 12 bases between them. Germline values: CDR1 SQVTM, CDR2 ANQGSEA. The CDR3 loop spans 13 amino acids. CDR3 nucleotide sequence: TGCAGCGTTGACTCTCGGGAGGCCTATGGCTACACCTTC. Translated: CSVDSREAYGYTF.

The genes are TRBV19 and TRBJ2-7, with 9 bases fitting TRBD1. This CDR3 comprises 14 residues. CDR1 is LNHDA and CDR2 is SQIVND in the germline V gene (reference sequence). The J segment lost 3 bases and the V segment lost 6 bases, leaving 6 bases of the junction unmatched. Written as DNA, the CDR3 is TGTGCCAGTAGCCCGGACAGGGGACTCTACGAGCAGTACTTC. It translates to CASSPDRGLYEQYF.

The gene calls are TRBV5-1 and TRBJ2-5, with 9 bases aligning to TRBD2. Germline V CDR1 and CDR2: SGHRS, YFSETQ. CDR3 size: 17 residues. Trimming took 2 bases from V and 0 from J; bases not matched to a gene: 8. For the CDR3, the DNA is TGCGCCAGCAGCTTTTTGTCTAGCGGGATCTACCAAGAGACCCAGTACTTC. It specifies CASSFLSSGIYQETQYF.

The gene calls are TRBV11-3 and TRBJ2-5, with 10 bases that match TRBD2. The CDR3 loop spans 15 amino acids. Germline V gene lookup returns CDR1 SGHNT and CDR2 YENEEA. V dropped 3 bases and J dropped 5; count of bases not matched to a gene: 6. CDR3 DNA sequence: TGTGCCAGCAGCTTCAGCGGGGGGGGTGAGGAGACCCAGTACTTC. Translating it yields CASSFSGGGEETQYF.

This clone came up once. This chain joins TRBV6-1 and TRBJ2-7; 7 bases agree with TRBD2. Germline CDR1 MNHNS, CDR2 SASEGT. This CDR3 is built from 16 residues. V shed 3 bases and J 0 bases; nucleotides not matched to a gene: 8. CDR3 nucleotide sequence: TGTGCCAGCAGTGACGCACTAGCGCAGAACTCCTACGAGCAGTACTTC. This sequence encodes CASSDALAQNSYEQYF.

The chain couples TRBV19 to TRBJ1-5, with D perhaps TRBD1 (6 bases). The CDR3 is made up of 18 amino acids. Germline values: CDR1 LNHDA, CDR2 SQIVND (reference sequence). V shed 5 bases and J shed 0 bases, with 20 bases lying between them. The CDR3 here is CASSVQPQGFYSNQPQHF. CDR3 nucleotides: TGTGCCAGTAGTGTACAGCCACAGGGATTTTATAGCAATCAGCCCCAGCATTTT.

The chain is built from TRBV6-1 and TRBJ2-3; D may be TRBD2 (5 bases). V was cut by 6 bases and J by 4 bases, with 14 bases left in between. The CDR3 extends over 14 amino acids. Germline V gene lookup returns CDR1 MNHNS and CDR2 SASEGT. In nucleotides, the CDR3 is TGTGCCAGCAGAGACCGGCCGAGGGCAGATACGCAGTATTTT. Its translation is CASRDRPRADTQYF.

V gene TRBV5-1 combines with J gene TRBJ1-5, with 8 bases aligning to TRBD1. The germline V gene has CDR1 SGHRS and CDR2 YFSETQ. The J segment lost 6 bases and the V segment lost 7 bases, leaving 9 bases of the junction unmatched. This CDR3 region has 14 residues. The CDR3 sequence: CASLDRGAGQPQHF. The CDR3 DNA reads TGCGCCAGCTTAGACAGGGGAGCAGGTCAGCCCCAGCATTTT.

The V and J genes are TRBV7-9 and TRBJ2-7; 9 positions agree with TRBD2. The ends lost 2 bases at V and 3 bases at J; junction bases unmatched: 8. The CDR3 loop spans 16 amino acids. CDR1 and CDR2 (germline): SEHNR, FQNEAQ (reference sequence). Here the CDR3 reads CASSLLQTSGLYEQYF. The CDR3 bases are TGTGCCAGCAGCTTACTGCAGACTAGCGGTCTCTACGAGCAGTACTTC.

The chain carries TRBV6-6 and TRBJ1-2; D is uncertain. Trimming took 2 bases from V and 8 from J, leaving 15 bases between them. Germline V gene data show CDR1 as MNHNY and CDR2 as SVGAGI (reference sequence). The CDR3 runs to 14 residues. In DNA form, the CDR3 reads TGTGCCAGCAGTTACCACTCCCCTTCATCGGGCTACACCTTC. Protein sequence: CASSYHSPSSGYTF.

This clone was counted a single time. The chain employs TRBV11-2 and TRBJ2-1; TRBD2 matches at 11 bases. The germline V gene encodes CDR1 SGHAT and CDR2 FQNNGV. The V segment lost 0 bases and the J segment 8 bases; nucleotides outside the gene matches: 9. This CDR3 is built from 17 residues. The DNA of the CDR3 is TGTGCCAGCAGCTTAGAGGGACTAGCGGCAAGCGGGGATGAGCAGTTCTTC. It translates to CASSLEGLAASGDEQFF.

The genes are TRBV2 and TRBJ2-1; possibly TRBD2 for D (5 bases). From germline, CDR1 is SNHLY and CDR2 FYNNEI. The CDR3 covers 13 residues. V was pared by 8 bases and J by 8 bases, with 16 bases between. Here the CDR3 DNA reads TGTGCCAGCGGACTTAGCGATATCCATGAGCAGTTCTTC. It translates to CASGLSDIHEQFF.

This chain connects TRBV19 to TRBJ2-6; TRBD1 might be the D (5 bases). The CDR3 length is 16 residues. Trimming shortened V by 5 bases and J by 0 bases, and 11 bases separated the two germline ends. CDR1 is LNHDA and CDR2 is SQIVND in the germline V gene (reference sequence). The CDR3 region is CASSLGQNSGANVLTF. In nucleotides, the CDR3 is TGTGCCAGTAGTTTAGGACAAAACTCTGGGGCCAACGTCCTGACTTTC.

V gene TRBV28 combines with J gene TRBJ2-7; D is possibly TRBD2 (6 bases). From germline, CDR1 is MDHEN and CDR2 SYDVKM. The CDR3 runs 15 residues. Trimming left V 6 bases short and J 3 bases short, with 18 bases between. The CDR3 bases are TGTGCCAGCAGCCAGGGTGCGGGACGGCTCTACGAGCAGTACTTC. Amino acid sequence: CASSQGAGRLYEQYF. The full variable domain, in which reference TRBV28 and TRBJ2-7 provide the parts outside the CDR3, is DVKVTQSSRYLVKRTGEKVFLECVQDMDHENMFWYRQDPGLGLRLIYFSYDVKMKEKGDIPEGYSVSREKKERFSLILESASTNQTSMYLCASSQGAGRLYEQYFGPGTRLTVT.

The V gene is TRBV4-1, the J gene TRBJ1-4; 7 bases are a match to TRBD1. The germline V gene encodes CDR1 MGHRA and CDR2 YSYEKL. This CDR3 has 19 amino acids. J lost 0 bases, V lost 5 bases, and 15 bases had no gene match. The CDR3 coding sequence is TGCGCCAGCAGCAACCCGGAGGGGGACAGAACCTCAACTAATGAAAAACTGTTTTTT. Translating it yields CASSNPEGDRTSTNEKLFF.

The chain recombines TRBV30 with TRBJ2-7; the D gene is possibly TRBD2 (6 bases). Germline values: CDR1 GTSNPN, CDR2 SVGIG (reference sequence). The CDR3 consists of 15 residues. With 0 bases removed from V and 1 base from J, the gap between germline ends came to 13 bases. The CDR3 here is CAWSVSGGGSYEQYF. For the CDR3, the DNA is TGTGCCTGGAGTGTATCCGGGGGAGGTTCCTACGAGCAGTACTTC. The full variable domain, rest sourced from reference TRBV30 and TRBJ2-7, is SQTIHQWPATLVQPVGSPLSLECTVEGTSNPNLYWYRQAAGRGLQLLFYSVGIGQISSEVPQNLSASRPQDRQFILSSKKLLLSDSGFYLCAWSVSGGGSYEQYFGPGTRLTVT.

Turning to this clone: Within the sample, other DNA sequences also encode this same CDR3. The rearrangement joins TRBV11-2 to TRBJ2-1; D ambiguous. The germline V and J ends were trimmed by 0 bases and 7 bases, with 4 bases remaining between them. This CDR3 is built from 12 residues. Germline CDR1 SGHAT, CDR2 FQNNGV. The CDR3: CASSLDRNEQFF. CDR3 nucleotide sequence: TGTGCCAGCAGCTTAGACAGAAATGAGCAGTTCTTC. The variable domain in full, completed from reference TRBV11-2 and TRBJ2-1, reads EAGVAQSPRYKIIEKRQSVAFWCNPISGHATLYWYQQILGQGPKLLIQFQNNGVVDDSQLPKDRFSAERLKGVDSTLKIQPAKLEDSAVYLCASSLDRNEQFFGPGTRLTVL.

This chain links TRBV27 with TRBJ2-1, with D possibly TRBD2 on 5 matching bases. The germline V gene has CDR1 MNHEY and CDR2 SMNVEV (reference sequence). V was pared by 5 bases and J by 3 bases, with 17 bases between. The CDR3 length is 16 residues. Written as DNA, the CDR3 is TGTGCCAGCAGTCCCGAGGGCAACGCATTCTACAATGAGCAGTTCTTC. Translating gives CASSPEGNAFYNEQFF.

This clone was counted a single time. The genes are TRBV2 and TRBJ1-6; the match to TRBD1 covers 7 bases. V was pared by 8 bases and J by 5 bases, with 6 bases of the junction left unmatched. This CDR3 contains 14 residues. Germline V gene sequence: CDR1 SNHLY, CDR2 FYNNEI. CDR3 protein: CASRFGTDNSPLHF. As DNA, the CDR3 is TGTGCCAGCCGGTTTGGGACAGATAATTCACCCCTCCACTTT.

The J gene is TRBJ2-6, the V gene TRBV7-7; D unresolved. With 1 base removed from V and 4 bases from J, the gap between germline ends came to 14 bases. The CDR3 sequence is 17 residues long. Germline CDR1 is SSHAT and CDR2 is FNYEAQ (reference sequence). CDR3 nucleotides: TGTGCCAGCAGCTTAGGGGTGGGCATCTCCGGGGCCAACGTCCTGACTTTC. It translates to CASSLGVGISGANVLTF.

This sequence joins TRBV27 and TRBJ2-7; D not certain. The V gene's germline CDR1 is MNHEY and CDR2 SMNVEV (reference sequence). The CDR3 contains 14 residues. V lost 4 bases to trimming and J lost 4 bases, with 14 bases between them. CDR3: CASSYIGSGYEQYF. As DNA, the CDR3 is TGTGCCAGCAGTTATATTGGCTCAGGATACGAGCAGTACTTC.

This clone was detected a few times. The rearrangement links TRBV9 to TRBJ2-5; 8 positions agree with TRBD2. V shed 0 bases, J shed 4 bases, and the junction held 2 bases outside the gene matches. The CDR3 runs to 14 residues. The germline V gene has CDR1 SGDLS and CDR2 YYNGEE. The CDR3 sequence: CASSVGTSGETQYF. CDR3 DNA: TGTGCCAGCAGCGTAGGAACTAGCGGAGAGACCCAGTACTTC.

The CDR3 bases are TGCGCCAGCAGCCTAGGGACAGTCTACAATGAGCAGTTCTTC. This gives the protein CASSLGTVYNEQFF. The V and J genes are TRBV5-1 and TRBJ2-1; TRBD1 aligns across 7 bases. With 4 bases clipped from V and 3 bases from J, the junction kept 4 bases outside the gene matches. This CDR3 is 14 amino acids long. The germline V gene encodes CDR1 SGHRS and CDR2 YFSETQ.

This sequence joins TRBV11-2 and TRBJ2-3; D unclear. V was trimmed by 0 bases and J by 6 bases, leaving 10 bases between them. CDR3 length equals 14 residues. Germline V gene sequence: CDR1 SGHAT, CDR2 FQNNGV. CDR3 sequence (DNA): TGTGCCAGCAGCTTAGATACTGTCGGGGATACGCAGTATTTT. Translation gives CASSLDTVGDTQYF.

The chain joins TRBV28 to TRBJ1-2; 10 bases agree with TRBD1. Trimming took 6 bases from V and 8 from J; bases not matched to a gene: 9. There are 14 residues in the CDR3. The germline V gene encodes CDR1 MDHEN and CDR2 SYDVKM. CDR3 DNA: TGTGCCAGCAGCTTAGGACAGGGGGGGAAAGGCTACACCTTC. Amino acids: CASSLGQGGKGYTF.

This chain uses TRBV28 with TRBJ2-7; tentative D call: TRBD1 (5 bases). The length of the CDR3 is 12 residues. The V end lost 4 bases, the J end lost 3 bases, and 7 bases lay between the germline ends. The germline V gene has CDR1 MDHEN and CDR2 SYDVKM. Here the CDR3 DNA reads TGTGCCAGCAGTTCCACAGGCTACGAGCAGTACTTC. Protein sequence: CASSSTGYEQYF.

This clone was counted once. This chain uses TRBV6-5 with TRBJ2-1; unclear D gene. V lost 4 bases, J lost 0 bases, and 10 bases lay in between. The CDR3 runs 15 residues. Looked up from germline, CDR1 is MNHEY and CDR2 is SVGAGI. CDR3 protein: CASSSLRSSYNEQFF. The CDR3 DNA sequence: TGTGCCAGCAGTTCTCTGAGGAGCTCCTACAATGAGCAGTTCTTC.

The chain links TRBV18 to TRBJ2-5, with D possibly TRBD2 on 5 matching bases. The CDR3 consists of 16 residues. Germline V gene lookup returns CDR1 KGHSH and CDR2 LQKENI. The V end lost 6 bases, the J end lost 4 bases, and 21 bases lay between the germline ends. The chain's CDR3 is CASSPEVVENVETQYF. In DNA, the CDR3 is TGTGCCAGCTCGCCGGAGGTGGTGGAGAACGTAGAGACCCAGTACTTC.

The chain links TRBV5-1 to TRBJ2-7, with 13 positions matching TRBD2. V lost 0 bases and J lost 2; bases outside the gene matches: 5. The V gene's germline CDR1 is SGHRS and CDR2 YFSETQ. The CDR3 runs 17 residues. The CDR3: CASSLDGTSGAAYEQYF. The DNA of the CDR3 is TGCGCCAGCAGCTTGGATGGGACTAGCGGGGCGGCCTACGAGCAGTACTTC.